This T cell receptor beta chain is from a study of identical twins. Points from the study as a whole: Abundant beta clonotypes from cord blood bore fewer insertions; memory repertoires lacked this pattern. Zero-insertion analyses could be partly confounded by invariant MAIT and iNKT cells. The study found excess low generation probability among twin-shared out-of-frame alpha sequences.

In its sample, this clonotype was seen a few times. Its antigen remains unidentified. Template switching created a universal primer site, and the cDNA included unique molecular identifiers. One entry per CDR3 protein results from TCRdb running MiXCR on the 5' RACE reads. The sample carries about 240,000 distinct CDR3 sequences, 10% to 15% recorded once. Germline V gives CDR1 LGHNA, CDR2 YSLEER. Trimming pared 1 base from V and 4 bases from J, leaving 17 bases between. The CDR3 loop spans 16 amino acids. The data were also submitted as part of a second study, on yellow fever vaccine responses in identical twins.

The TCR sequence derives from a woman aged 18-30 years in good health. J is TRBJ2-7 and V is TRBV4-3, with D possibly TRBD2 on 5 matching bases. The sequencing sample was made of memory (CD45RO+) T cells sorted from blood. CDR3 loop: CASSQAVTSLRYEQYF. As DNA, the CDR3 is TGCGCCAGCAGCCAAGCGGTCACTAGTCTACGATACGAGCAGTACTTC.